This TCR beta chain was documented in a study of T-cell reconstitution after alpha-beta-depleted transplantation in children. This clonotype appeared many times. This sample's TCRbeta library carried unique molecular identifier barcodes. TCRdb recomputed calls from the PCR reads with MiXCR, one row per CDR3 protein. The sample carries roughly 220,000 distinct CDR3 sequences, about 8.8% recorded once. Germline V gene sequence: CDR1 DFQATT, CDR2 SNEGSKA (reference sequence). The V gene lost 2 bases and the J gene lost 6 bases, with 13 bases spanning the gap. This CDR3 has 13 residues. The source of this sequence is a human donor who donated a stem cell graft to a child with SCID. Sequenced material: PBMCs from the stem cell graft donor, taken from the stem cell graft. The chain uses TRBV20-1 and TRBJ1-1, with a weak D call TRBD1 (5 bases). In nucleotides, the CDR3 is TGCAGTGCTAGACGGTCGGGGGGGTCTGAAGCTTTCTTT. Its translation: CSARRSGGSEAFF.